This entry lists 8 T cell receptor beta chains sequenced from one sample in a study of T-cell reconstitution after alpha-beta-depleted transplantation in children. Unique molecular identifiers were incorporated during preparation of the TCRbeta library. Via MiXCR, TCRdb re-called the PCR reads, giving one row per CDR3 protein. In the table there are about 240,000 distinct CDR3 sequences, around 12% of which are singletons. The sample was PBMCs from the stem cell graft donor, taken from the stem cell graft. Receptors were obtained from a human donor who donated a stem cell graft to a child with acute lymphoblastic leukemia.

This clonotype was seen a handful of times. This chain uses TRBV20-1 with TRBJ1-4, with D perhaps TRBD1 (5 bases). Germline-derived CDR1 and CDR2 are DFQATT and SNEGSKA (reference sequence). CDR3 length: 14 amino acids. Trimming took 5 bases from V and 7 from J, leaving 17 bases between them. CDR3 amino acids: CSAQISGGTEKLFF. In nucleotides, the CDR3 is TGCAGTGCTCAGATTAGCGGGGGAACTGAAAAACTGTTTTTT.

The rearrangement links TRBV4-3 to TRBJ1-2, with D hard to call. Germline CDR1 LGHNA, CDR2 YSLEER. V was pared by 5 bases and J by 2 bases, with 15 bases between. CDR3 length equals 15 residues. CDR3 DNA sequence: TGCGCCAGCAGCAAATTAGTATCAGGAAACTATGGCTACACCTTC. Encoded protein: CASSKLVSGNYGYTF.

The table lists this clonotype with many counts. This chain's CDR3 is CASTLLGGQTQYF. The CDR3 nucleotides read TGTGCCAGCACCCTTCTTGGGGGGCAGACCCAGTACTTC. The J gene is TRBJ2-5, the V gene TRBV12-3 or TRBV12-4; perhaps D is TRBD1 or TRBD2 (6 bases each). The V end was cut by 7 bases, the J end by 6 bases, with 15 bases between. The CDR3 runs 13 residues.

As concerns this clonotype: A much larger clone differs by one base, so this may be a read error. This sequence joins TRBV12-3 or TRBV12-4 and TRBJ1-2; 12 bases line up with TRBD1. This CDR3 region has 13 residues. The CDR3 region has the DNA TGTGCCAGCAGGGGACAGGGGGCGCGCGGCTACCCCTTC. Amino acid sequence: CASRGQGARGYPF.

This clonotype has ten or more counts. The chain couples TRBV29-1 to TRBJ1-5; the match to TRBD1 covers 7 bases. The V gene end was trimmed by 5 bases and the J gene end by 3 bases; junction bases not matched to a gene: 10. The CDR3 spans 15 residues. Per the germline V gene, CDR1 is SQVTM and CDR2 is ANQGSEA. CDR3: CSVLQGSDANQPQHF. The CDR3 DNA reads TGCAGCGTTCTACAGGGGAGCGATGCCAATCAGCCCCAGCATTTT.

This clonotype was observed at least ten times. The CDR3 coding sequence is TGTGCCAGCAGCCCGGGGGGAGCGGGGGGGCAGAATGAGCAGTTCTTC. Its translation: CASSPGGAGGQNEQFF. The chain combines TRBV7-2 with TRBJ2-1; 10 nucleotides align to TRBD2. The CDR3 is 16 residues long. The V gene end was trimmed by 5 bases and the J gene end by 7 bases; junction bases not matched to a gene: 11. Germline assignment: CDR1 SGHTA and CDR2 FQGNSA.

DNA for the CDR3: TGTGCCAGTGCAGAGAACTATGGCTACACCTTC. Translated, it gives CASAENYGYTF. The gene calls are TRBV19 and TRBJ1-2, with D unresolved. V was pared by 8 bases and J by 2 bases, with 6 bases between. CDR1 and CDR2 from the germline V gene are LNHDA and SQIVND (reference sequence). CDR3 length: 11 amino acids. The full variable domain, with the rest looked up from reference TRBV19 and TRBJ1-2, is DGGITQSPKYLFRKEGQNVTLSCEQNLNHDAMYWYRQDPGQGLRLIYYSQIVNDFQKGDIAEGYSVSREKKESFPLTVTSAQKNPTAFYLCASAENYGYTFGSGTRLTVV.

This clonotype was detected ten times or more. The J gene is TRBJ2-1, the V gene TRBV7-2; a weak D match, TRBD1 (5 bases). Trimming took off 2 bases at V and 6 bases at J, with 11 bases between the two ends. The CDR3 is 14 residues long. CDR1 and CDR2 (germline): SGHTA, FQGNSA. CDR3 residues: CASSLYQGPNEQFF. DNA of the CDR3: TGTGCCAGCAGCTTATACCAGGGTCCCAATGAGCAGTTCTTC.